One sample yielded the 27 T cell receptor beta chains listed below, sequenced in a study of Graves' ophthalmopathy and Graves' hyperthyroidism. Beta-chain TCR CDR3 regions were amplified from RNA transcripts. Second-round multiplex PCR followed a first-round RT-PCR using HTBI primers. TCRdb called the multiplex PCR reads again in MiXCR, with one record for every CDR3 protein. This sample carries approximately 700,000 distinct CDR3 sequences, roughly 40% of them seen once, and the ten largest clones take 44%. Sequences were obtained from peripheral blood. The receptors originated from an adult man with Graves' ophthalmopathy.

This clonotype was observed at least ten times. The rearrangement uses TRBV29-1 and TRBJ1-1; D not resolved. The germline V gene encodes CDR1 SQVTM and CDR2 ANQGSEA. The CDR3 contains 13 residues. Trimming took off 0 bases at V and 7 bases at J, with 12 bases between the two ends. The chain's CDR3 is CSVEDRQLYEAFF. DNA of the CDR3: TGCAGCGTTGAAGATCGACAATTATATGAAGCTTTCTTT.

This sequence joins TRBV19 and TRBJ1-1; no definite D call. The length of the CDR3 is 13 residues. Germline V CDR1 and CDR2: LNHDA, SQIVND (reference sequence). DNA of the CDR3: TGTGTCTCGAGAGGGAGTGGTCGCACTGAAGCTTTCTTT. Amino acid sequence: CVSRGSGRTEAFF.

The chain employs TRBV12-3 or TRBV12-4 and TRBJ2-7; 10 bases are a match to TRBD1. The trim removed 6 bases at V and 4 bases at J, leaving 9 bases unmatched. The CDR3 runs to 15 residues. CDR3 sequence reads: CASREDGTGAYEQYF. CDR3 sequence (DNA): TGTGCCAGCAGGGAAGATGGGACAGGGGCGTACGAGCAGTACTTC.

The V gene is TRBV25-1, the J gene TRBJ1-2; D unresolved. Per germline, CDR1 MGHDK and CDR2 SYGVNS. Trimming stripped 5 bases from V and 2 bases from J, with 9 bases between. This CDR3 has 13 amino acids. The CDR3 DNA follows: TGTGCCAGCAGTCATACAGAAAACTATGGCTACACCTTC. This codes for CASSHTENYGYTF.

This clonotype has a handful of counts. One end of the junction varies from germline; a read error may be responsible. The chain links TRBV7-9 to TRBJ1-6; TRBD1 aligns across 8 bases. The CDR3 has 16 residues. Looked up from germline, CDR1 is SEHNR and CDR2 is FQNEAQ (reference sequence). CDR3: CASREPGGGFASPLHF. The DNA of the CDR3 is TGCGCCAGCAGAGAGCCAGGGGGCGGATTTGCTTCACCCCTCCACTTT.

This chain connects TRBV20-1 to TRBJ1-2, with 9 bases matching TRBD1. After removal of 2 bases from V and 7 bases from J, the junction contained 11 bases not matched to a gene. The CDR3 runs 15 residues. Germline CDR1 and CDR2: DFQATT and SNEGSKA (reference sequence). The CDR3 here is CSARSPGQGDGGYTF. CDR3 bases: TGCAGTGCTAGATCGCCGGGACAGGGAGACGGTGGCTACACCTTC.

Regarding this clonotype: An end of the junction differs from the germline gene, which may be a read error. V is TRBV7-9 and J is TRBJ1-1; D remains unclear. This CDR3 region has 12 residues. Per the germline V gene, CDR1 is SEHNR and CDR2 is FQNEAQ (reference sequence). The CDR3 spells CANSSLDTEAFF. The DNA for the CDR3 is TGTGCCAACAGCTCATTGGACACTGAAGCTTTCTTT.

This sequence joins TRBV6-5 and TRBJ2-7, with 7 bases matching TRBD1. Losses at the gene ends were 5 bases for V and 4 bases for J; bases not matched to a gene: 8. The germline V gene encodes CDR1 MNHEY and CDR2 SVGAGI. There are 14 residues in the CDR3. As DNA, the CDR3 is TGTGCCAGCAGTCCAGGGACAGATGGATACGAGCAGTACTTC. Its translation is CASSPGTDGYEQYF.

CDR3 bases: TGCGCCAGCAGAACAAGCCCGGGACAGGGTAATTCACCCCTCCACTTT. It codes for CASRTSPGQGNSPLHF. The chain links TRBV5-1 to TRBJ1-6; the match to TRBD1 covers 9 bases. The CDR3 is 16 amino acids. Germline V gene data show CDR1 as SGHRS and CDR2 as YFSETQ. J was trimmed by 6 bases and V by 5 bases; bases with no gene match: 9.

The sample holds a few counts of this clonotype. This chain uses TRBV20-1 with TRBJ2-6; 7 bases map to TRBD1. CDR1 and CDR2 (germline): DFQATT, SNEGSKA (reference sequence). V lost 5 bases to trimming and J lost 2 bases; unmatched junction nucleotides: 3. CDR3 length: 14 residues. The CDR3 here is CSADRAAGANVLTF. As DNA, the CDR3 is TGCAGTGCTGACAGGGCTGCTGGGGCCAACGTCCTGACTTTC.

The chain joins TRBV2 to TRBJ1-1, with 9 bases lining up with TRBD1. Losses at the gene ends were 8 bases for V and 0 bases for J; bases not matched to a gene: 1. CDR3 length equals 13 residues. The germline V gene encodes CDR1 SNHLY and CDR2 FYNNEI. This chain's CDR3 is CASGQGMNTEAFF. CDR3 sequence (DNA): TGTGCCAGCGGACAGGGGATGAACACTGAAGCTTTCTTT.

Concerning this clonotype itself: The CDR3 carries no conserved terminal phenylalanine or tryptophan, so it likely arises from a read error. This sequence joins TRBV20-1 and TRBJ2-7; a possible D gene is TRBD2 (6 bases). Germline lookup yields CDR1 DFQATT and CDR2 SNEGSKA (reference sequence). The CDR3 spans 13 residues. With 0 bases removed from V and 5 bases from J, the gap between germline ends came to 11 bases. CDR3 protein: CSARDRPGDEQYL. For the CDR3, the DNA is TGCAGTGCTAGAGATCGGCCGGGAGACGAGCAGTACCTC.

This clonotype was found a few times. The J gene is TRBJ1-6, the V gene TRBV12-3 or TRBV12-4, with D unresolved. With 5 bases removed from V and 6 bases from J, the gap between germline ends came to 20 bases. The CDR3 covers 17 residues. The chain's CDR3 is CASSRPGLGGLNSPLHF. Written as DNA, the CDR3 is TGTGCCAGCAGTCGACCAGGACTAGGAGGCCTTAATTCACCCCTCCACTTT.

The J gene is TRBJ1-5, the V gene TRBV24-1, with 7 nucleotides matching TRBD1. The length of the CDR3 is 12 residues. V dropped 12 bases and J dropped 5; count of bases not matched to a gene: 6. CDR1 is KGHDR and CDR2 is SFDVKD in the germline V gene. CDR3 protein: CAGQEGDQPQHF. CDR3 DNA sequence: TGTGCCGGACAGGAAGGGGATCAGCCCCAGCATTTT.

The chain links TRBV5-4 to TRBJ2-7; 7 bases match TRBD2. The germline V gene encodes CDR1 SGHNT and CDR2 YYREEE (reference sequence). Unmatched junction bases numbered 7, after V lost 3 bases and J lost 7 bases. This CDR3 comprises 13 residues. The CDR3 DNA is TGTGCCAGCAGCTCGGGACTACTAAAGGAGCAGTACTTC. Encoded protein: CASSSGLLKEQYF.

This clonotype was recorded at least ten times. The rearrangement joins TRBV10-3 to TRBJ1-1, with TRBD1 identical over 8 bases. The trim removed 0 bases at V and 6 bases at J, leaving 15 bases unmatched. This CDR3 is 18 amino acids long. Looked up from germline, CDR1 is ENHRY and CDR2 is SYGVKD. CDR3 sequence reads: CAISESGGQGGGRAEAFF. DNA for the CDR3: TGTGCCATCAGTGAGTCCGGTGGACAGGGCGGCGGAAGGGCTGAAGCTTTCTTT.

The chain has TRBV2 and TRBJ2-5; D possibly corresponds to TRBD1 (6 bases). Germline assignment: CDR1 SNHLY and CDR2 FYNNEI. CDR3 length: 14 residues. Trimming left V 2 bases short and J 5 bases short, with 12 bases between. CDR3 in amino acids: CASSERAGVETQYF. DNA of the CDR3: TGTGCCAGCAGTGAAAGGGCAGGGGTCGAGACCCAGTACTTC.

This clonotype came up a few times. This chain joins TRBV25-1 and TRBJ2-2; D call uncertain. CDR1 is MGHDK, CDR2 SYGVNS, per germline. The V end was cut by 7 bases, the J end by 6 bases, with 15 bases between. This CDR3 has 14 amino acids. The CDR3 sequence: CASTRTEEAGELFF. The CDR3 DNA follows: TGTGCCAGCACGAGGACGGAAGAGGCCGGGGAGCTGTTTTTT.

This clonotype occurred many times. V usage is TRBV7-9 and J usage is TRBJ2-5, with 14 positions matching TRBD2. The ends lost 3 bases at V and 4 bases at J; junction bases unmatched: 4. Germline V gene lookup returns CDR1 SEHNR and CDR2 FQNEAQ (reference sequence). The CDR3 has 16 residues. The CDR3 region is CASSFWTSGRTETQYF. The CDR3 DNA sequence: TGTGCCAGCAGCTTCTGGACTAGCGGGAGGACAGAGACCCAGTACTTC.

This clonotype was picked up a small number of times. The chain uses TRBV11-2 and TRBJ2-7, with D possibly matching TRBD2 (5 bases). From germline, CDR1 is SGHAT and CDR2 FQNNGV. The CDR3 runs to 15 residues. V was clipped by 5 bases and J by 2 bases, with 16 bases between them. The DNA of the CDR3 is TGTGCCAGCAGCCCCCTCGGGAAGGCCACCTACGAGCAGTACTTC. This translates into CASSPLGKATYEQYF.

This clonotype was observed a few times. V usage is TRBV5-8 and J usage is TRBJ1-2; D is perhaps TRBD1 (6 bases). Germline CDR1 reads SGHTS; CDR2 reads YDEGEE. Deletions cut 0 bases from V and 4 bases from J, with 10 bases between. CDR3 length: 14 residues. CDR3 sequence: CASSLEGGFYGYTF. The CDR3 nucleotides read TGTGCCAGCAGCTTGGAGGGGGGCTTCTATGGCTACACCTTC.

This clonotype was found a few times. The J gene is TRBJ2-5, the V gene TRBV2; D uncertain. This CDR3 spans 13 amino acids. Germline V gene sequence: CDR1 SNHLY, CDR2 FYNNEI. Trimming took off 4 bases at V and 0 bases at J, with 6 bases between the two ends. The CDR3, as DNA: TGTGCCAGCAGTGGGGCATACCAAGAGACCCAGTACTTC. This gives the protein CASSGAYQETQYF.

The chain links TRBV7-9 to TRBJ1-3; D gene ambiguous. The CDR3 has 14 amino acids. The V end lost 3 bases, the J end lost 0 bases, and 6 bases lay between the germline ends. Per the germline V gene, CDR1 is SEHNR and CDR2 is FQNEAQ (reference sequence). The CDR3 nucleotides are TGTGCCAGCAGCTTGGGGAACTCTGGAAACACCATATATTTT. The encoded protein is CASSLGNSGNTIYF.

This clonotype was seen only a few times. The chain has TRBV11-2 and TRBJ2-7, with D uncertain. This CDR3 comprises 13 residues. CDR1 and CDR2 (germline): SGHAT, FQNNGV. V lost 7 bases to trimming and J lost 4 bases, with 14 bases between them. CDR3 sequence (DNA): TGTGCCAGCAACAATCAATTGAGTTACGAGCAGTACTTC. As protein: CASNNQLSYEQYF.

This chain connects TRBV20-1 to TRBJ1-5; no clear D gene. The CDR3 contains 12 residues. Germline assignment: CDR1 DFQATT and CDR2 SNEGSKA (reference sequence). V was trimmed by 3 bases and J by 2 bases, leaving 5 bases between them. CDR3 DNA: TGCAGTGCTAGGAGGCGCAATCAGCCCCAGCATTTT. Its protein is CSARRRNQPQHF.

The rearrangement uses TRBV9 and TRBJ2-7, with D maybe TRBD1 (5 bases). The closer fit of TRBJ2-1 to the DNA end suggests the J call may be wrong. Germline values: CDR1 SGDLS, CDR2 YYNGEE. The CDR3 runs to 17 residues. CDR3 nucleotides: TGTGCCAGCAGCGTAGGGGTCCGAAGGGCGCAAGGGGATGAGCAGTTCTTC. This encodes CASSVGVRRAQGDEQFF.

The chain links TRBV4-3 to TRBJ1-1, with D maybe TRBD1 (6 bases). Looked up from germline, CDR1 is LGHNA and CDR2 is YSLEER. V dropped 0 bases and J dropped 1 base, with 12 bases sitting between them. CDR3 size: 16 residues. CDR3 nucleotides: TGCGCCAGCAGCCAAGACCTAGGGGGATCGAACACTGAAGCTTTCTTT. This gives the protein CASSQDLGGSNTEAFF.